This TCR beta chain originates from a study of control samples from healthy donors and cancer patients. Using immunoSEQ multiplex PCR, the repertoire was profiled, and TCRdb retains in-frame clones only, with some absent. The table has around 70,000 clones, 85% to 95% seen once. V was cut by 11 bases and J by 0 bases, with 15 bases left in between. CDR3 size: 14 residues. Germline V gene data show CDR1 as ENHRY and CDR2 as SYGVKD. The chain has TRBV10-3 and TRBJ2-3, with TRBD1 as a possible D gene (5 bases). This receptor was identified in a woman aged 25 to 45 in good health. Sequencing was carried out using blood. The CDR3 here is CAARVGKSTDTQYF. The CDR3 DNA sequence: TGTGCCGCCAGGGTGGGGAAGAGCACAGATACGCAGTATTTT.